Listed below are T cell receptor beta chains from one sample, sequenced in a study of T cell responses to AZD1222 COVID-19 vaccine. Clones were sequenced by immunoSEQ multiplex PCR, and TCRdb holds only the in-frame ones, with some missing. This sample has tens of thousands of clones, with 88% found just once. Material: peripheral blood, obtained 28 days after the second AZD1222 dose. The receptors come from an adult who received the AZD1222 COVID-19 vaccine. The CDR3 runs from the conserved cysteine through the conserved F or W. The D gene is left open where the match is weak. Size is omitted from some rows. Given values are once, few, many or a class for expanded clones.

TGTGCCAGCAGTTCATGGGGGGGCGGTAGCAATCAGCCCCAGCATTTT	CASSSWGGGSNQPQHF	TRBV27	TRBJ1-5	NA	NA
TGTGCCTGGAGTACAGGGGCAGGGAACTATGGCTACACCTTC	CAWSTGAGNYGYTF	TRBV30	TRBJ1-2	TRBD1	NA
TGTGCCAGCAGTCTTACCATCGCAGCCAAAAACATTCAGTACTTC	CASSLTIAAKNIQYF	TRBV27	TRBJ2-4	NA	once
TGTGCCAGCCACCAGGGACTAGCGGGCTACGAGCAGTACTTC	CASHQGLAGYEQYF	TRBV2	TRBJ2-7	TRBD2	NA
TGTGCCACCAGCAGAGATTCGGGGGTAGAGACCCAGTACTTC	CATSRDSGVETQYF	TRBV15	TRBJ2-5	NA	NA
TGTGCCAGTAGTATTTCTGGCGCCAGCTCCTACAATGAGCAGTTCTTC	CASSISGASSYNEQFF	TRBV19	TRBJ2-1	NA	NA
TGTGCCAGTACGATCGTGGGGATAAATTCACCCCTCCACTTT	CASTIVGINSPLHF	TRBV19	TRBJ1-6	NA	NA
TGTGCCAGCAGCACTAGCGGGAGTATCACAGATACGCAGTATTTT	CASSTSGSITDTQYF	TRBV11-2	TRBJ2-3	TRBD2	NA
TGTGCCACCAGCAGCTATGGGACTCCTACTCAAGAGACCCAGTACTTC	CATSSYGTPTQETQYF	TRBV15	TRBJ2-5	NA	NA
TGTGCCAGCAGCTTGCCGACAGATTATAATTCACCCCTCCACTTT	CASSLPTDYNSPLHF	TRBV11-2	TRBJ1-6	NA	NA
TGCAGCGTTGAAGAAGGTCAGGGGTTCTCTGGAAACACCATATATTTT	CSVEEGQGFSGNTIYF	TRBV29-1	TRBJ1-3	NA	NA
TGTGCCAGCAGTTACTCAGAGGGGGCGGCCTACGAGCAGTACTTC	CASSYSEGAAYEQYF	TRBV6-2/TRBV6-3	TRBJ2-7	TRBD1	NA
TGTGCCACTCGAGACAGGAATACGCTCCGAGGCTATGGCTACACCTTC	CATRDRNTLRGYGYTF	TRBV19	TRBJ1-2	NA	NA
TGTGCCAGCAGTTACGAGACTAGCGGGAGCTACGAGCAGTACTTC	CASSYETSGSYEQYF	TRBV6-6	TRBJ2-7	TRBD2	NA
TGTGCCAGCAGCCGATCCGTTACGCAGTATTTT	CASSRSVTQYF	TRBV5-6	TRBJ2-3	NA	NA
TGCGCCAGCAGCCAAGATTTATCCGTTATCTATGGCTACACCTTC	CASSQDLSVIYGYTF	TRBV4-3	TRBJ1-2	NA	NA
TGCGCCAGTAGCCAAGATCCGACTAGCGGGGCCTACGAGCAGTACTTC	CASSQDPTSGAYEQYF	TRBV4-1	TRBJ2-7	TRBD2	NA
TGTGCCAGCAGTGAGGGGCAGGGGGCGCGTTATGGCTACACCTTC	CASSEGQGARYGYTF	TRBV6-1	TRBJ1-2	TRBD1	NA
TGTGCCAGCAGTTACTTGGACAGGGGAGGCAATCAGCCCCAGCATTTT	CASSYLDRGGNQPQHF	TRBV6-2/TRBV6-3	TRBJ1-5	TRBD1	few
TGTGCCAGCAGCTTCCCGGGGGAGACCCAGTACTTC	CASSFPGETQYF	TRBV7-2	TRBJ2-5	NA	NA
TGTGCCAGTAATACGGGGGAGAGCTCTGGAAACACCATATATTTT	CASNTGESSGNTIYF	TRBV19	TRBJ1-3	NA	NA
TGTGCCAGCAGTACTGGGGGGCCCTCGGGGGAGCAGTACTTC	CASSTGGPSGEQYF	TRBV5-4	TRBJ2-7	NA	NA
TGCAGCGTTTCGACTGAAGGACGGGTAGCTTTCTTT	CSVSTEGRVAFF	TRBV29-1	TRBJ1-1	NA	NA
TGTGCTAGTGGAACCCTGGACAGGGGGCGGGGGACCCAGTACTTC	CASGTLDRGRGTQYF	TRBV12-5	TRBJ2-5	TRBD1	NA
TGTGCCAGCAGCTCGTCGGGACGTAAAGAGACCCAGTACTTC	CASSSSGRKETQYF	TRBV5-4	TRBJ2-5	NA	NA
TGTGCCATCAGTGGGGCAGGGATTCGGAACACTGAAGCTTTCTTT	CAISGAGIRNTEAFF	TRBV10-3	TRBJ1-1	NA	once
TGCGCCAGCAGCCAAGTTGGACAGTCGAATTCCTACGAGCAGTACTTC	CASSQVGQSNSYEQYF	TRBV4-1	TRBJ2-7	NA	NA
TGTGCTAGTGGTCCTGGACAGGGGGCTGCGGACACTGAAGCTTTCTTT	CASGPGQGAADTEAFF	TRBV12-5	TRBJ1-1	TRBD1	NA
TGTGCCAGCAGGAAGCAGGGCTACGAGCAGTACTTC	CASRKQGYEQYF	TRBV6-5	TRBJ2-7	NA	NA
TGTGCCAGCAGTTACGACCCGGGCAGGGCCTACTATGGCTACACCTTC	CASSYDPGRAYYGYTF	TRBV6-5	TRBJ1-2	NA	NA
TGTGCCAGCAGCCAAGATAGGACCGGGACAGGGGACTCCTACGAGCAGTACTTC	CASSQDRTGTGDSYEQYF	TRBV3-1/TRBV3-2	TRBJ2-7	TRBD1	NA
TGTGCCAGCAGTCAAAATGGGGCTGAAGCTTTCTTT	CASSQNGAEAFF	TRBV12-3/TRBV12-4	TRBJ1-1	NA	once
TGTGCCAGTAGTAAGGGTTCAGATACGCAGTATTTT	CASSKGSDTQYF	TRBV19	TRBJ2-3	NA	few
TGCGCCAGCAGCCCCAGGACTAGCGGACACAACACAGATACGCAGTATTTT	CASSPRTSGHNTDTQYF	TRBV4-1	TRBJ2-3	TRBD2	NA
TGTGCCAGCAGTCCTCTAACCGGTAGCACAGATACGCAGTATTTT	CASSPLTGSTDTQYF	TRBV27	TRBJ2-3	NA	NA
TGTGCCAGCAGTGAAGGGACTAGCGGGGCCGGGGAGCTGTTTTTT	CASSEGTSGAGELFF	TRBV6-4	TRBJ2-2	TRBD2	NA
TGTGCCAGCAGTGAAAGTAAGGGGGGCGCGGAAAAACTGTTTTTT	CASSESKGGAEKLFF	TRBV6-1	TRBJ1-4	NA	once
TGTGCCAGCAGCTTAGCAGGGGGAGAGACCCAGTACTTC	CASSLAGGETQYF	TRBV11-2	TRBJ2-5	TRBD1	NA
TGTGCCAGTAGCATTGACAGGTTTGAAGCTTTCTTT	CASSIDRFEAFF	TRBV19	TRBJ1-1	NA	NA
TGTGCCAGCAGGCAGACTAGCGGGAGTGGAACCGGGGAGCTGTTTTTT	CASRQTSGSGTGELFF	TRBV2	TRBJ2-2	TRBD2	NA
TGTGCCACGGTGAACAGGGGGGCTGGAAACACCATATATTTT	CATVNRGAGNTIYF	TRBV14	TRBJ1-3	TRBD1	NA
TGCAGCGGGTTGGTCGGTGTGAACACTGAAGCTTTCTTT	CSGLVGVNTEAFF	TRBV29-1	TRBJ1-1	NA	NA
TGTGCCAGTAGTCCAGGGATGAGCTCCTACGAGCAGTACTTC	CASSPGMSSYEQYF	TRBV19	TRBJ2-7	NA	NA
TGTGCCAGCAGCCGGACTGTGGCAGATACGCAGTATTTT	CASSRTVADTQYF	TRBV3-1/TRBV3-2	TRBJ2-3	NA	NA
TGTGCCAGCTCACCGGGCAGGGGTAATGAAAAACTGTTTTTT	CASSPGRGNEKLFF	TRBV18	TRBJ1-4	NA	once
TGTGCCAGCAGCTTAGAACTAGCGAACAATGAGCAGTTCTTC	CASSLELANNEQFF	TRBV7-2	TRBJ2-1	TRBD2	NA
TGTGCCAGCAGTCTCCGCGGTGAAAAACTGTTTTTT	CASSLRGEKLFF	TRBV28	TRBJ1-4	NA	NA
TGTGCCAGCAGTGAAGAGCGAGGGGGGGAAGAGACCCAGTACTTC	CASSEERGGEETQYF	TRBV2	TRBJ2-5	NA	NA
TGTGCCAGCAGTTTTCACTACTTACAACTAGCGGGAGGGCCAGTGCAAACAGATACGCAGTATTTT	CASSFHYLQLAGGPVQTDTQYF	TRBV27	TRBJ2-3	TRBD2	NA
TGCGCCAGCAGCCAAGACGGGAGGAGGACAGATACGCAGTATTTT	CASSQDGRRTDTQYF	TRBV4-3	TRBJ2-3	TRBD2	medium-sized
TGTGCCAGCAGCCAAGCCTCAGGGGGCAATAATTCACCCCTCCACTTT	CASSQASGGNNSPLHF	TRBV3-1/TRBV3-2	TRBJ1-6	TRBD1	NA